Presented here are 27 T cell receptor beta chains from one specimen sequenced in a study of blood T cell repertoires in COVID-19. Sequencing was performed with immunoSEQ multiplex PCR; in TCRdb, only in-frame clones are kept and a portion is missing. The table has over 70,000 clones, about 91% seen once. The sequenced sample consisted of peripheral blood. These receptors all come from a woman older than 75 with acute or convalescent COVID-19.

The V gene is TRBV5-1, the J gene TRBJ2-6; no clear D gene. V lost 0 bases and J lost 0, with 13 bases in between. This CDR3 is built from 18 residues. Germline CDR1 and CDR2: SGHRS and YFSETQ. The CDR3 nucleotides read TGCGCCAGCAGCTTGGAGCTTTCCCGGTTCTCTGGGGCCAACGTCCTGACTTTC. As protein: CASSLELSRFSGANVLTF. The variable domain in full, with the rest retrieved from reference TRBV5-1 and TRBJ2-6, is KAGVTQTPRYLIKTRGQQVTLSCSPISGHRSVSWYQQTPGQGLQFLFEYFSETQRNKGNFPGRFSGRQFSNSRSEMNVSTLELGDSALYLCASSLELSRFSGANVLTFGAGSRLTVL.

The chain has TRBV18 and TRBJ1-5, with TRBD1 identical over 10 bases. CDR1 is KGHSH, CDR2 LQKENI, per germline. With 4 bases clipped from V and 3 bases from J, the junction kept 12 bases outside the gene matches. This CDR3 spans 18 amino acids. CDR3 region: CASSHIGPGQGYNQPQHF. DNA of the CDR3: TGTGCCAGCTCACACATAGGACCGGGACAGGGGTACAATCAGCCCCAGCATTTT.

The CDR3 region is CASSYRGLRLPNYGYTF. As DNA, the CDR3 is TGTGCCAGTAGTTACAGGGGGCTACGACTCCCTAACTATGGCTACACCTTC. The chain links TRBV19 to TRBJ1-2; 9 bases are a match to TRBD1. This CDR3 has 17 amino acids. Per the germline V gene, CDR1 is LNHDA and CDR2 is SQIVND (reference sequence). V shed 5 bases, J shed 0 bases, and the junction held 10 bases outside the gene matches.

The chain links TRBV3-1 (or the pseudogene TRBV3-2) to TRBJ1-1, with TRBD1 matching over 8 bases. The CDR3 consists of 13 residues. Germline V CDR1 and CDR2: LGHDT, YNNKEL (reference sequence). The J segment lost 12 bases and the V segment lost 4 bases, leaving 10 bases of the junction unmatched. The CDR3 region has the DNA TGTGCCAGCAGCCCGGGACAGGTAGACCCGACTTTCTTT. It specifies CASSPGQVDPTFF.

V usage is TRBV20-1 and J usage is TRBJ1-6, with D unresolved. Trimming left V 6 bases short and J 8 bases short, with 14 bases between. This CDR3 has 13 amino acids. Germline values: CDR1 DFQATT, CDR2 SNEGSKA (reference sequence). The CDR3, as DNA: TGCAGTGCGAGTCTACAGATCGATTCACCCCTCCACTTT. Amino acid sequence: CSASLQIDSPLHF.

This chain links TRBV5-1 with TRBJ2-2; 9 nucleotides match TRBD2. The CDR3 contains 15 residues. J was trimmed by 1 base and V by 4 bases; bases with no gene match: 2. In germline, CDR1 is SGHRS, CDR2 YFSETQ. For the CDR3, the DNA is TGCGCCAGCAGCGCGACTAGCGGGAACACCGGGGAGCTGTTTTTT. The encoded protein is CASSATSGNTGELFF.

The chain uses TRBV11-3 and TRBJ2-1; D is ambiguous. CDR3 length: 14 residues. Germline CDR1 SGHNT, CDR2 YENEEA. Trimming removed 1 base from V and 9 bases from J, with 13 bases in between. CDR3: CASSLVAGSAEQFF. DNA for the CDR3: TGTGCCAGCAGCTTAGTGGCAGGTTCTGCTGAGCAGTTCTTC.

The chain employs TRBV19 and TRBJ1-2, with 10 bases that match TRBD1. The CDR3 runs to 15 residues. In germline, CDR1 is LNHDA, CDR2 SQIVND (reference sequence). Trimming took 5 bases from V and 4 from J; bases not matched to a gene: 7. DNA for the CDR3: TGTGCCAGTAGTTTGGGGACAGGGGAAAGCTATGGCTACACCTTC. Its translation: CASSLGTGESYGYTF.

The rearrangement joins TRBV19 to TRBJ1-6, with TRBD1 as a possible D gene (6 bases). The CDR3 sequence is 14 residues long. Germline lookup yields CDR1 LNHDA and CDR2 SQIVND (reference sequence). V gave up 4 bases and J gave up 8 bases, with 12 bases separating them. CDR3 DNA sequence: TGTGCCAGTAGTAATCAGGGGATGGATTCACCCCTCCACTTT. It translates to CASSNQGMDSPLHF.

This rearrangement joins TRBV5-6 to TRBJ2-5; 7 bases agree with TRBD1. Germline assignment: CDR1 SGHDT and CDR2 YYEEEE. J lost 6 bases, V lost 3 bases, and 8 bases had no gene match. CDR3 length equals 14 residues. The DNA for the CDR3 is TGTGCCAGCAGCTCTAGACAGGGTGGGAAGACCCAGTACTTC. Translation gives CASSSRQGGKTQYF.

This clone was seen a handful of times. The chain is built from TRBV18 and TRBJ2-1; 8 nucleotides align to TRBD1. Germline lookup yields CDR1 KGHSH and CDR2 LQKENI. The trim removed 0 bases at V and 10 bases at J, leaving 8 bases unmatched. This CDR3 has 15 amino acids. The CDR3 sequence: CASSPPGTGPAEQFF. Written as DNA, the CDR3 is TGTGCCAGCTCACCACCCGGGACAGGCCCTGCGGAGCAGTTCTTC.

In its sample, this clone is medium-sized (0.01 to 0.1%). V is TRBV27 and J is TRBJ2-7; TRBD1 aligns across 8 bases. Germline V gene sequence: CDR1 MNHEY, CDR2 SMNVEV (reference sequence). V lost 5 bases and J lost 4; bases outside the gene matches: 7. This CDR3 contains 14 residues. The CDR3 is CASSLRTGRYEQYF. The CDR3 DNA sequence: TGTGCCAGCAGTCTGCGGACAGGGAGGTACGAGCAGTACTTC.

DNA of the CDR3: TGTGCCAGCAGCTCTAAGGGGCGTCCCCCCTACAATGAGCAGTTCTTC. Its translation: CASSSKGRPPYNEQFF. The V gene is TRBV5-6, the J gene TRBJ2-1; the D gene is possibly TRBD1 (5 bases). V was clipped by 3 bases and J by 2 bases, with 15 bases between them. The germline V gene encodes CDR1 SGHDT and CDR2 YYEEEE. CDR3 length equals 16 residues.

The V gene is TRBV7-8, the J gene TRBJ2-7, with a tentative D call TRBD2 (6 bases). The CDR3 loop spans 12 amino acids. Germline loops: CDR1 SGHVS, CDR2 FQNEAQ. V lost 5 bases and J lost 3, with 8 bases in between. The CDR3 coding sequence is TGTGCCAGCAGCCCGGGACTCTACGAGCAGTACTTC. Residues: CASSPGLYEQYF.

This clone was counted a single time. The rearrangement uses TRBV5-1 and TRBJ1-1; TRBD1 matches 11 bases. CDR1 and CDR2 (germline): SGHRS, YFSETQ. Unmatched junction bases numbered 12, after V lost 2 bases and J lost 3 bases. The CDR3 runs to 18 residues. CDR3 bases: TGCGCCAGCAGCTTCGGGTGGACAGGGGGCATTGAGGACACTGAAGCTTTCTTT. This translates into CASSFGWTGGIEDTEAFF.

The sample holds one count of this clone. This rearrangement joins TRBV5-1 to TRBJ2-1; TRBD2 agrees at 9 bases. After removal of 0 bases from V and 9 bases from J, the junction contained 7 bases not matched to a gene. The length of the CDR3 is 15 residues. CDR1 SGHRS and CDR2 YFSETQ come from the germline V gene. The CDR3 here is CASSLALAGSGEQFF. Here the CDR3 DNA reads TGCGCCAGCAGCTTGGCCCTAGCGGGATCGGGTGAGCAGTTCTTC.

This clone was counted a single time. This chain uses TRBV28 with TRBJ1-5; 9 nucleotides line up with TRBD1. The CDR3 is 18 amino acids. Trimming took 6 bases from V and 0 from J; bases not matched to a gene: 12. Germline V gene sequence: CDR1 MDHEN, CDR2 SYDVKM. The DNA of the CDR3 is TGTGCCAGCAGCCAAGGATTGGGGGGACAGGGTAGCAATCAGCCCCAGCATTTT. Protein product: CASSQGLGGQGSNQPQHF.

This rearrangement joins TRBV18 to TRBJ2-5, with D perhaps TRBD1 (5 bases). Germline V gene lookup returns CDR1 KGHSH and CDR2 LQKENI. Trimming took 4 bases from V and 5 from J, leaving 14 bases between them. The CDR3 has 14 residues. DNA for the CDR3: TGTGCCAGCTCACGACAGACTGCCACTGAGACCCAGTACTTC. Its translation: CASSRQTATETQYF.

The CDR3 protein is CASSLQQRGLGGQYF. CDR3 in DNA: TGCGCCAGCAGCTTACAGCAACGGGGTCTGGGTGGGCAGTACTTC. This sequence joins TRBV5-1 and TRBJ2-7; D is perhaps TRBD2 (5 bases). Germline lookup yields CDR1 SGHRS and CDR2 YFSETQ. Trimming shortened V by 2 bases and J by 9 bases, and 21 bases separated the two germline ends. The CDR3 extends over 15 amino acids. Looking up the rest from reference TRBV5-1 and TRBJ2-7 gives the full variable domain: KAGVTQTPRYLIKTRGQQVTLSCSPISGHRSVSWYQQTPGQGLQFLFEYFSETQRNKGNFPGRFSGRQFSNSRSEMNVSTLELGDSALYLCASSLQQRGLGGQYFGPGTRLTVT.

V is TRBV27 and J is TRBJ2-2; D gene unclear. CDR3 length: 12 residues. CDR1 is MNHEY and CDR2 is SMNVEV in the germline V gene (reference sequence). Trimming removed 3 bases at V and 8 bases at J, with 7 bases between. Here the CDR3 DNA reads TGTGCCAGCAGTTTCGAGGTGGGGGAGCTGTTTTTT. Translating gives CASSFEVGELFF.

The chain recombines TRBV4-3 with TRBJ1-4, with 8 bases that match TRBD1. Trimming removed 4 bases from V and 0 bases from J; junction bases left unmatched: 7. Germline assignment: CDR1 LGHNA and CDR2 YSLEER. There are 17 residues in the CDR3. For the CDR3, the DNA is TGCGCCAGCAGCCCTGGACAGGGCGCGGCAACTAATGAAAAACTGTTTTTT. Protein: CASSPGQGAATNEKLFF.

The count of this clone is one. The CDR3 region is CASSEFYKSGTAYEQYF. CDR3 coding DNA: TGTGCCAGCAGTGAATTTTATAAGAGCGGGACCGCCTACGAGCAGTACTTC. The V gene is TRBV6-1, the J gene TRBJ2-7; TRBD2 matches 7 bases. The CDR3 consists of 17 residues. V dropped 2 bases and J dropped 2; count of bases not matched to a gene: 12. Germline CDR1 is MNHNS and CDR2 is SASEGT.

The rearrangement links TRBV19 to TRBJ1-2; 8 bases line up with TRBD1. This CDR3 has 14 residues. CDR1 is LNHDA, CDR2 SQIVND, per germline (reference sequence). With V trimmed by 1 base and J by 7 bases, 5 bases remained unmatched. CDR3 nucleotides: TGTGCCAGTAGTATAGCCAGGGGGCAAGCTGGCTACACCTTC. Its protein product is CASSIARGQAGYTF.

This chain links TRBV6-5 with TRBJ1-1; no clear D. This CDR3 region has 13 residues. CDR1 is MNHEY and CDR2 is SVGAGI in the germline V gene. The V gene lost 2 bases and the J gene lost 7 bases, with 11 bases spanning the gap. CDR3 protein: CASSYPGEGEAFF. CDR3 coding DNA: TGTGCCAGCAGTTACCCCGGGGAGGGTGAAGCTTTCTTT.

The rearrangement links TRBV7-9 to TRBJ2-7; TRBD1 aligns across 9 bases. The CDR3 contains 16 residues. Germline V gives CDR1 SEHNR, CDR2 FQNEAQ (reference sequence). The junction had 12 bases not matched to a gene; V was cut back by 5 bases and J by 4 bases. CDR3 amino acids: CASSPRLGQGYYEQYF. CDR3 DNA: TGTGCCAGCAGCCCCCGCCTAGGACAGGGGTATTACGAGCAGTACTTC.

The gene calls are TRBV18 and TRBJ1-1, with 11 bases matching TRBD1. This CDR3 region has 16 residues. Germline V lookup: CDR1 KGHSH, CDR2 LQKENI. V lost 4 bases and J lost 1; bases outside the gene matches: 5. This CDR3 is CASSRGTGGGNTEAFF. The CDR3 nucleotides read TGTGCCAGCTCACGCGGGACAGGGGGAGGGAACACTGAAGCTTTCTTT.

The DNA of the CDR3 is TGTGCCAGCAGTCTAGGGGTAAATCAGCCCCAGCATTTT. This translates into CASSLGVNQPQHF. V and J are TRBV2 and TRBJ1-5, with TRBD1 as a possible D gene (5 bases). The CDR3 has 13 residues. V was pared by 5 bases and J by 4 bases, with 9 bases between. CDR1 is SNHLY, CDR2 FYNNEI, per germline.